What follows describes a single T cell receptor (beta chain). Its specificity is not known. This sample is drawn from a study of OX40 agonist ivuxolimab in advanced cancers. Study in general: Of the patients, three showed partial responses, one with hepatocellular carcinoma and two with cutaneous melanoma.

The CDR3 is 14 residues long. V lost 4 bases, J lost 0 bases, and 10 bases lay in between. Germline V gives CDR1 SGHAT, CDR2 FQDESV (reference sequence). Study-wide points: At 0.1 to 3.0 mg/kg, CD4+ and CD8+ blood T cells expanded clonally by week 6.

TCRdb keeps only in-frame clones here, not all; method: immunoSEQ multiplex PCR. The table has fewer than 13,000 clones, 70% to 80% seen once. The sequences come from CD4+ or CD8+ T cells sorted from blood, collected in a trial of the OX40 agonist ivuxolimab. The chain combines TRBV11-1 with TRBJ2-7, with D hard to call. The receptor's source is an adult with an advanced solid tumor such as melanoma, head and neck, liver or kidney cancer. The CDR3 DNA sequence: TGTGCCAGCAGCTCGCGGTTGAGCTCCTACGAGCAGTACTTC. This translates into CASSSRLSSYEQYF.